One sample yielded the 3 T cell receptor beta chains listed below, sequenced in a study of T cell repertoires in cytomegalovirus infection. Using its own MiXCR run on the reads, TCRdb lists one record per CDR3 protein. The table has 200,000 to 300,000 distinct CDR3 sequences, roughly 10% seen once. Input material: PBMCs. Every receptor here comes from a human donor in good health (CMV status not recorded). Some clones in this sample may be carry-over from other donors' samples.

The chain employs TRBV15 and TRBJ1-5, with 7 bases identical to TRBD1. This CDR3 is 16 amino acids long. Per the germline V gene, CDR1 is LNHNV and CDR2 is YYDKDF (reference sequence). Trimming removed 0 bases from V and 6 bases from J; junction bases left unmatched: 8. The CDR3 nucleotides are TGTGCCACCAGCAGAGATACGGGGACAGTTACTCAGCCCCAGCATTTT. Its protein is CATSRDTGTVTQPQHF.

This clonotype was seen many times. V is TRBV20-1 and J is TRBJ1-5, with D uncertain. Germline values: CDR1 DFQATT, CDR2 SNEGSKA (reference sequence). The V end lost 2 bases, the J end lost 2 bases, and 13 bases lay between the germline ends. This CDR3 has 15 residues. The DNA for the CDR3 is TGCAGTGCTAGATTCTCCGGCCCCGGCAATCAGCCCCAGCATTTT. This encodes CSARFSGPGNQPQHF.

This clonotype was seen a handful of times. V is TRBV28 and J is TRBJ1-4; 10 nucleotides agree with TRBD1. The CDR3 consists of 16 residues. V shed 5 bases, J shed 6 bases, and the junction held 9 bases outside the gene matches. Germline V gene lookup returns CDR1 MDHEN and CDR2 SYDVKM. The CDR3, as DNA: TGTGCCAGCAGTACTTTAGGACAGGGGGGTCATGAAAAACTGTTTTTT. Translated, it gives CASSTLGQGGHEKLFF.